What follows describes a single T cell receptor (beta chain). Antigen unknown. This record comes from a study of OX40 agonist ivuxolimab in advanced cancers. Points from the study as a whole: CD4+ and CD8+ blood T cells expanded clonally by week 6 at 0.1 to 3.0 mg/kg.

Repertoires were generated with immunoSEQ multiplex PCR, while TCRdb's copy carries only in-frame clones and drops some. The sample yields 50,000 to 70,000 clones, 85% to 95% seen once. Germline V gene lookup returns CDR1 MNHNS and CDR2 SASEGT. The CDR3 totals 19 residues. V was pared by 4 bases and J by 1 base, with 12 bases of the junction left unmatched. This specimen was CD4+ or CD8+ T cells sorted from blood, taken in a trial of the OX40 agonist ivuxolimab. The V and J genes are TRBV6-1 and TRBJ2-6, with 8 bases that match TRBD1. This receptor was taken from an adult with an advanced solid tumor such as melanoma, head and neck, liver or kidney cancer. The DNA for the CDR3 is TGTGCCAGCAGTGGGGCGGCCGGACAGGGCCTTTCTGGGGCCAACGTCCTGACTTTC. This codes for CASSGAAGQGLSGANVLTF.